These T cell receptor beta chains were read from a single sample in a study of PD-1 blockade in mismatch repair-deficient tumors. Only in-frame clones appear in the TCRdb table, and some are missing; sequencing was by immunoSEQ multiplex PCR. Of more than 95,000 clones in the sample, approximately 90% were seen once. Sequencing was performed on peripheral blood, taken 44 weeks after starting pembrolizumab. Receptors originate from an adult with mismatch repair-deficient cancer. Both conserved end residues are part of each CDR3. D genes are given only for firm matches. Clone size is shown for a subset of rows, as once, few, many or a class of expanded clone.

d_call	v_call	clone_size	j_call	cdr3_nt	cdr3_aa
-	TRBV7-2	-	TRBJ2-1	TGTGCCAGCAGCTTCCGGGGCGGCCCTAACTACAATGAGCAGTTCTTC	CASSFRGGPNYNEQFF
TRBD1	TRBV6-6	-	TRBJ1-1	TGTGCCAGCAGTCCCGGACAGGGGATCGAAGCTTTCTTT	CASSPGQGIEAFF
-	TRBV2	-	TRBJ1-4	TGTGCCAGCATCCGGTCCTCAACTAATGAAAAACTGTTTTTT	CASIRSSTNEKLFF
TRBD1	TRBV4-1	-	TRBJ2-7	TGCGCCAGCAGCCAAGGGGACAGGGGGACCTACGAGCAGTACTTC	CASSQGDRGTYEQYF
TRBD1	TRBV11-1	-	TRBJ2-2	TGTGCCAGCAGCTTTACAGGGGCTCCCACCGGGGAGCTGTTTTTT	CASSFTGAPTGELFF
-	TRBV6-5	once	TRBJ2-7	TGTGCCAGCACCCCGAGCGGGTACGAGCAGTACTTC	CASTPSGYEQYF
TRBD1	TRBV27	few	TRBJ2-7	TGTGCCAGCAGTGGGGACAGGGGTCACGAGCAGTACTTC	CASSGDRGHEQYF
-	TRBV27	few	TRBJ2-7	TGTGCCAGCAGTTTATCGGGCAGCGCGGGTTACGAGCAGTACTTC	CASSLSGSAGYEQYF
TRBD1	TRBV27	-	TRBJ2-1	TGTGCCAGCAGCCCCCCTACAGGACAGGGAGGCAATGAGCAGTTCTTC	CASSPPTGQGGNEQFF
-	TRBV4-3	-	TRBJ2-6	TGCGCCAGCAGCCAAGAGGCGGCAGGGGATAGTGGGGCCAACGTCCTGACTTTC	CASSQEAAGDSGANVLTF
-	TRBV7-4	-	TRBJ2-1	TGTGCCAGCAGCTTAGATCGGCGGGATGTAAATGAGCAGTTCTTC	CASSLDRRDVNEQFF
-	TRBV19	-	TRBJ2-1	TGTGCCAGCCACCCGTCCTACAGGGTCAATGAGCAGTTCTTC	CASHPSYRVNEQFF
-	TRBV14	-	TRBJ2-7	TGTGCCAGCAGCGCGAAGACAGGAGTCCTCTCCTACGAGCAGTACTTC	CASSAKTGVLSYEQYF
-	TRBV5-6	-	TRBJ2-1	TGTGCCAGCAGCTTGCAGATAGCGGCCTCCTACAATGAGCAGTTCTTC	CASSLQIAASYNEQFF
-	TRBV21-1	-	TRBJ2-7	TGTGCCAGCAGCAAGTCGGGAGGTTACGAGCAGTACTTC	CASSKSGGYEQYF
-	TRBV7-3	few	TRBJ1-2	TGTGCCAGCAGCTTAACGGGCAGTGTTGGCGATGGCTACACCTTC	CASSLTGSVGDGYTF
-	TRBV6-5	-	TRBJ1-5	TGTGCCAGCACTTATGACCCCGCGAGCGATCAGCCCCAGCATTTT	CASTYDPASDQPQHF
-	TRBV27	-	TRBJ2-7	TGTGCCAGCAGTTTATCGAGGACTATCGAGCAGTACTTC	CASSLSRTIEQYF
TRBD2	TRBV11-2	-	TRBJ2-3	TGTGCCAGCAGCCCGATCTTTAGCGGGATAGGTCGAGATACGCAGTATTTT	CASSPIFSGIGRDTQYF
TRBD1	TRBV7-6	-	TRBJ2-5	TGTGCCAGCCGGCAGGGGGCTGAGACCCAGTACTTC	CASRQGAETQYF
TRBD2	TRBV7-2	-	TRBJ2-7	TGTGCCAGCAGCTTAATGGGGGCGGGGGGGGAAGAGCAGTACTTC	CASSLMGAGGEEQYF